A selection of T cell receptor beta chains follows, all from one sample in a study of T cell changes during pregnancy in multiple sclerosis. Clones were read by immunoSEQ multiplex PCR, and TCRdb kept only the in-frame ones, dropping some. The profile shows 45,000 to 65,000 clones, about 90% of them singletons. This specimen consisted of CD4+ T cells from peripheral blood mononuclear cells, obtained in the second trimester of pregnancy. The source of these receptors is a female donor with multiple sclerosis, enrolled in a pregnancy study. The CDR3 runs from the conserved cysteine through the conserved F or W. The order of the fields is CDR3 length, V gene, D gene, J gene, clone size, CDR3 DNA, CDR3 protein. A D gene is named only where the DNA matches it firmly. Rows may omit the clone size; those that give it use once, few, many or a size class.

CDR3 length: 15
V gene: TRBV7-9
D gene: TRBD2
J gene: TRBJ2-5
clone size: -
CDR3 DNA: TGTGCCAGCAGCTTAGCTAGCGGGGGGGCGGAGACCCAGTACTTC
CDR3 protein: CASSLASGGAETQYF

CDR3 length: 13
V gene: TRBV6-1
D gene: -
J gene: TRBJ2-1
clone size: -
CDR3 DNA: TGTGCCAGCAGTGAGCCCCTAAACAATGAGCAGTTCTTC
CDR3 protein: CASSEPLNNEQFF

CDR3 length: 15
V gene: TRBV5-6
D gene: -
J gene: TRBJ1-4
clone size: -
CDR3 DNA: TGTGCCAGCAGCCCGTCGACAGGTCGAAATGAAAAACTGTTTTTT
CDR3 protein: CASSPSTGRNEKLFF

CDR3 length: 13
V gene: TRBV7-9
D gene: -
J gene: TRBJ1-2
clone size: -
CDR3 DNA: TGTGCCAGCAGCCCACAATTTAACTATGGCTACACCTTC
CDR3 protein: CASSPQFNYGYTF

CDR3 length: 15
V gene: TRBV14
D gene: -
J gene: TRBJ2-1
clone size: -
CDR3 DNA: TGTGCCAGCAGCCAATGGGGACTACGGGACATTGAGCAGTTCTTC
CDR3 protein: CASSQWGLRDIEQFF

CDR3 length: 14
V gene: TRBV14
D gene: -
J gene: TRBJ1-1
clone size: -
CDR3 DNA: TGTGCCAGCAGCCAAGATTACAGGCGCACTGAAGCTTTCTTT
CDR3 protein: CASSQDYRRTEAFF

CDR3 length: 13
V gene: TRBV27
D gene: -
J gene: TRBJ1-4
clone size: once
CDR3 DNA: TGTGCCAGCAAGAATGTCGTAGATGAAAAACTGTTTTTT
CDR3 protein: CASKNVVDEKLFF

CDR3 length: 15
V gene: TRBV25-1
D gene: -
J gene: TRBJ1-1
clone size: -
CDR3 DNA: TGTGCCAGCAGTGATCAGACCGGTCAGAGGGGGGAAGCTTTCTTT
CDR3 protein: CASSDQTGQRGEAFF

CDR3 length: 15
V gene: TRBV18
D gene: TRBD1
J gene: TRBJ1-6
clone size: -
CDR3 DNA: TGTGCCAGCTCAACCGGGACAGGGGTTAATTCACCCCTCCACTTT
CDR3 protein: CASSTGTGVNSPLHF

CDR3 length: 15
V gene: TRBV5-1
D gene: -
J gene: TRBJ2-2
clone size: -
CDR3 DNA: TGCGCCAGCAGCTTGGGTCCCAGGGGCACCGGGGAGCTGTTTTTT
CDR3 protein: CASSLGPRGTGELFF

CDR3 length: 16
V gene: TRBV5-4
D gene: TRBD1
J gene: TRBJ1-4
clone size: once
CDR3 DNA: TGTGCCAGCAGCCGGAGGACAGGGGAAGCTGGCGAAAAACTGTTTTTT
CDR3 protein: CASSRRTGEAGEKLFF

CDR3 length: 18
V gene: TRBV5-1
D gene: TRBD1
J gene: TRBJ1-6
clone size: -
CDR3 DNA: TGCGCCAGCAGCTATTCCCTCACTTTGACAGGGGTCAATTCACCCCTCCACTTT
CDR3 protein: CASSYSLTLTGVNSPLHF

CDR3 length: 14
V gene: TRBV27
D gene: TRBD1
J gene: TRBJ2-7
clone size: -
CDR3 DNA: TGTGCCAGCAGCAACAGGGGTTTACTCTACGAGCAGTACTTC
CDR3 protein: CASSNRGLLYEQYF

CDR3 length: 15
V gene: TRBV9
D gene: -
J gene: TRBJ2-2
clone size: -
CDR3 DNA: TGTGCCAGCAGCGCCGGACTTACAGGGACCGGGGAGCTGTTTTTT
CDR3 protein: CASSAGLTGTGELFF

CDR3 length: 13
V gene: TRBV27
D gene: -
J gene: TRBJ1-2
clone size: -
CDR3 DNA: TGTGCCAGCAGTTTATCGGCGGGACATGGCTACACCTTC
CDR3 protein: CASSLSAGHGYTF

CDR3 length: 16
V gene: TRBV11-2
D gene: TRBD1
J gene: TRBJ1-2
clone size: once
CDR3 DNA: TGTGCCAGCAGCTCCCTTAGGGCCGGGACAGATTATGGCTACACCTTC
CDR3 protein: CASSSLRAGTDYGYTF

CDR3 length: 14
V gene: TRBV6-6
D gene: -
J gene: TRBJ1-1
clone size: -
CDR3 DNA: TGTGCCAGCAGCTCCGACAGCTTAAACACTGAAGCTTTCTTT
CDR3 protein: CASSSDSLNTEAFF

CDR3 length: 13
V gene: TRBV12-2
D gene: -
J gene: TRBJ1-1
clone size: -
CDR3 DNA: TGTGCAAGTCGCTTCCTGACAGGGCCCGAAGCTTTCTTT
CDR3 protein: CASRFLTGPEAFF

CDR3 length: 15
V gene: TRBV19
D gene: -
J gene: TRBJ1-2
clone size: -
CDR3 DNA: TGTGCCAGTAGTATAGAGGCAACAGGGATCAAGGGCTACACCTTC
CDR3 protein: CASSIEATGIKGYTF

CDR3 length: 15
V gene: TRBV15
D gene: -
J gene: TRBJ1-5
clone size: few
CDR3 DNA: TGTGCCACCAGCAGAGAACATGGTAGCAATCAGCCCCAGCATTTT
CDR3 protein: CATSREHGSNQPQHF

CDR3 length: 14
V gene: TRBV7-9
D gene: -
J gene: TRBJ2-7
clone size: -
CDR3 DNA: TGTGCCAGCAAATTGGGGAGCTCCTCCTACGAGCAGTACTTC
CDR3 protein: CASKLGSSSYEQYF

CDR3 length: 14
V gene: TRBV6-5
D gene: TRBD1
J gene: TRBJ2-7
clone size: -
CDR3 DNA: TGTGCCAGCAGTCCCCGACAGGGGCTAAGGGAACAGTACTTC
CDR3 protein: CASSPRQGLREQYF

CDR3 length: 14
V gene: TRBV9
D gene: -
J gene: TRBJ2-4
clone size: -
CDR3 DNA: TGTGCCAGCAGCGCTATTGCCCCGGAGAACATTCAGTACTTC
CDR3 protein: CASSAIAPENIQYF

CDR3 length: 14
V gene: TRBV4-1
D gene: -
J gene: TRBJ1-3
clone size: few
CDR3 DNA: TGCGCCAGCAGCCACAGGGAATCTGGAAACACCATATATTTT
CDR3 protein: CASSHRESGNTIYF

CDR3 length: 16
V gene: TRBV7-9
D gene: -
J gene: TRBJ2-7
clone size: -
CDR3 DNA: TGTGCCAGCAGCTTAGTCGTTGGGGCAAGCTTTTACGAGCAGTACTTC
CDR3 protein: CASSLVVGASFYEQYF

CDR3 length: 17
V gene: TRBV30
D gene: TRBD1
J gene: TRBJ2-6
clone size: once
CDR3 DNA: TGTGCCTGGATCCGGGACAGGGGCCGTTCTGGGGCCAACGTCCTGACTTTC
CDR3 protein: CAWIRDRGRSGANVLTF

CDR3 length: 12
V gene: TRBV5-1
D gene: TRBD2
J gene: TRBJ2-7
clone size: -
CDR3 DNA: TGCGCCAGCAGCCCGGGAGGCCACGAGCAGTACTTC
CDR3 protein: CASSPGGHEQYF

CDR3 length: 13
V gene: TRBV27
D gene: -
J gene: TRBJ2-7
clone size: -
CDR3 DNA: TGTGACCTATGTAAGCGGATCTCCTACGAGCAGTACTTC
CDR3 protein: CDLCKRISYEQYF

CDR3 length: 15
V gene: TRBV2
D gene: -
J gene: TRBJ1-5
clone size: -
CDR3 DNA: TGTGCCAGCAGTTTACAGACATATAGCAATCAGCCCCAGCATTTT
CDR3 protein: CASSLQTYSNQPQHF

CDR3 length: 12
V gene: TRBV14
D gene: -
J gene: TRBJ2-7
clone size: -
CDR3 DNA: TGTGCCAGCAGCCAAGCGACGGGAGAGCAGTACTTC
CDR3 protein: CASSQATGEQYF

CDR3 length: 17
V gene: TRBV11-3
D gene: TRBD1
J gene: TRBJ2-6
clone size: -
CDR3 DNA: TGTGCCAGCAGCCTAGGGACAGGGGCCTCTGGGGCCAACGTCCTGACTTTC
CDR3 protein: CASSLGTGASGANVLTF

CDR3 length: 13
V gene: TRBV11-2
D gene: -
J gene: TRBJ1-2
clone size: -
CDR3 DNA: TGTGCCAGCAGCTCGGGACGGGGGGTGAGCTACACCTTC
CDR3 protein: CASSSGRGVSYTF

CDR3 length: 15
V gene: TRBV7-3
D gene: TRBD2
J gene: TRBJ2-7
clone size: -
CDR3 DNA: TGTGCCAGCAGCCCGGGCGGTAGCGGGGGGGCTTTGCAGTACTTC
CDR3 protein: CASSPGGSGGALQYF

CDR3 length: 15
V gene: TRBV18
D gene: -
J gene: TRBJ1-5
clone size: -
CDR3 DNA: TGTGCCAGCTCACGAGAAGGGCAGGGATATCAGCCCCAGCATTTT
CDR3 protein: CASSREGQGYQPQHF

CDR3 length: 14
V gene: TRBV5-6
D gene: -
J gene: TRBJ2-3
clone size: -
CDR3 DNA: TGTGCCAGCAGCATCGAGGGTGGCACAGATACGCAGTATTTT
CDR3 protein: CASSIEGGTDTQYF

CDR3 length: 14
V gene: TRBV19
D gene: -
J gene: TRBJ1-1
clone size: once
CDR3 DNA: TGTGCCAGTAGTATATTAGGCCAGGCGTCTGAAGCTTTCTTT
CDR3 protein: CASSILGQASEAFF

CDR3 length: 15
V gene: TRBV5-8
D gene: -
J gene: TRBJ1-1
clone size: -
CDR3 DNA: TGTGCCAGCAGCTTGCAGGGAGGGATGAACACTGAAGCTTTCTTT
CDR3 protein: CASSLQGGMNTEAFF

CDR3 length: 18
V gene: TRBV7-9
D gene: TRBD1
J gene: TRBJ2-6
clone size: -
CDR3 DNA: TGTGCCAGCAGCTTAGTAAAGGGGGCCTTATCTGGGGCCAACGTCCTGACTTTC
CDR3 protein: CASSLVKGALSGANVLTF

CDR3 length: 11
V gene: TRBV25-1
D gene: -
J gene: TRBJ2-1
clone size: -
CDR3 DNA: TGTGCCAGCAGTGTAGGGGGAGAGCAATTCTTC
CDR3 protein: CASSVGGEQFF

CDR3 length: 15
V gene: TRBV5-1
D gene: TRBD2
J gene: TRBJ2-7
clone size: -
CDR3 DNA: TGCGCCAGCAGCTCGGGACTAGCGGGAGGAAACGAGCAGTACTTC
CDR3 protein: CASSSGLAGGNEQYF

CDR3 length: 14
V gene: TRBV7-3
D gene: TRBD2
J gene: TRBJ2-7
clone size: -
CDR3 DNA: TGTGCCAGCAGCCCTAGCGGGGGGGCGGAGGAGCAGTACTTC
CDR3 protein: CASSPSGGAEEQYF

CDR3 length: 19
V gene: TRBV4-1
D gene: -
J gene: TRBJ1-1
clone size: -
CDR3 DNA: TGCGCCAGCACCCAAAATATCTTGGGCAGGCTGAGAATGAACACTGAAGCTTTCTTT
CDR3 protein: CASTQNILGRLRMNTEAFF

CDR3 length: 14
V gene: TRBV30
D gene: TRBD1
J gene: TRBJ2-1
clone size: -
CDR3 DNA: TGTGCCTGGAGTGTACAGGGGACAGGGGGCGGGCCGTTCTTC
CDR3 protein: CAWSVQGTGGGPFF

CDR3 length: 13
V gene: TRBV6-1
D gene: -
J gene: TRBJ1-1
clone size: -
CDR3 DNA: TGTGCCAGCAGTGAATGGGGGAGGACTGAAGCTTTCTTT
CDR3 protein: CASSEWGRTEAFF

CDR3 length: 14
V gene: TRBV9
D gene: -
J gene: TRBJ2-1
clone size: -
CDR3 DNA: TGTGCCACCCCCCCAGCGGAAAACTACAATGAGCAGTTCTTC
CDR3 protein: CATPPAENYNEQFF

CDR3 length: 15
V gene: TRBV5-4
D gene: -
J gene: TRBJ1-2
clone size: -
CDR3 DNA: TGTGCCAGCAGCTCCCCGGGAACGAAACAATATGGCTACACCTTC
CDR3 protein: CASSSPGTKQYGYTF

CDR3 length: 11
V gene: TRBV20-1
D gene: TRBD1
J gene: TRBJ1-1
clone size: -
CDR3 DNA: TGCAGTGCTGGGGGACAGGATGAAGCTTTCTTT
CDR3 protein: CSAGGQDEAFF

CDR3 length: 16
V gene: TRBV5-4
D gene: TRBD1
J gene: TRBJ2-2
clone size: -
CDR3 DNA: TGTGCCAGCAGCCCGGGACAGGGGGTTAACACCGGGGAGCTGTTTTTT
CDR3 protein: CASSPGQGVNTGELFF

CDR3 length: 15
V gene: TRBV5-1
D gene: -
J gene: TRBJ1-4
clone size: -
CDR3 DNA: TGCGCCAGCAGCTTGGGGCCCTCAACTAATGAAAAACTGTTTTTT
CDR3 protein: CASSLGPSTNEKLFF

CDR3 length: 16
V gene: TRBV14
D gene: -
J gene: TRBJ1-4
clone size: -
CDR3 DNA: TGTGCCAGCAGCCAAGAGGGCAGGGGTTGGGATGAAAAACTGTTTTTT
CDR3 protein: CASSQEGRGWDEKLFF

CDR3 length: 17
V gene: TRBV4-1
D gene: TRBD2
J gene: TRBJ2-7
clone size: -
CDR3 DNA: TGCGCCAGCAGCCAAGGGGTTATTAGCGGGGTGAGCCACGAGCAGTACTTC
CDR3 protein: CASSQGVISGVSHEQYF